Below are 10 T cell receptor beta chains sequenced from a single sample in a study of Ad26.COV2.S vaccination and SARS-CoV-2 variants. Described treatment: some 20 received Ad26.COV2.S at low or high dose, single or two shots; about 5 received placebo; per-sample allocation not given. At day 63 after the first vaccine or placebo injection, samples were drawn. Profiled with immunoSEQ multiplex PCR; TCRdb holds only in-frame clones, not every one. The sample consists of about 680,000 clones, 80% to 90% of them appearing once. The sequencing here drew on peripheral blood, taken in a trial of Ad26.COV2.S vaccine versus placebo. Every receptor here comes from a person between 18 and 65 years old who received the Ad26.COV2.S COVID-19 vaccine or a placebo.

This clone was counted only a few times. The chain combines TRBV7-6 with TRBJ1-5; D is unclear. Germline values: CDR1 SGHVS, CDR2 FNYEAQ. This CDR3 comprises 12 residues. V was clipped by 3 bases and J by 7 bases, with 7 bases between them. The CDR3 DNA reads as TGTGCCAGCAGCTTTCCCCTGCAGCCCCAGCATTTT. It is translated as CASSFPLQPQHF.

This sequence joins TRBV7-9 and TRBJ2-1, with 7 positions matching TRBD2. Germline V CDR1 and CDR2: SEHNR, FQNEAQ (reference sequence). J was trimmed by 0 bases and V by 5 bases; bases with no gene match: 4. This CDR3 is built from 15 residues. The CDR3 reads CASSKSGTSYNEQFF. DNA for the CDR3: TGTGCCAGCAGCAAAAGCGGGACCTCCTACAATGAGCAGTTCTTC.

This clone was counted once. The chain couples TRBV5-1 to TRBJ1-1; D perhaps matches TRBD1 (6 bases). The CDR3 spans 16 residues. Germline V gene sequence: CDR1 SGHRS, CDR2 YFSETQ. V lost 4 bases and J lost 2, with 18 bases in between. The CDR3 nucleotides read TGCGCCAGCAGCCCACGGGGGGGGCCCCTCAACACTGAAGCTTTCTTT. Translation: CASSPRGGPLNTEAFF.

This chain joins TRBV4-2 and TRBJ1-6; 9 nucleotides agree with TRBD1. V shed 0 bases and J 10 bases; nucleotides not matched to a gene: 4. The germline V gene has CDR1 LGHNA and CDR2 YNFKEQ. The CDR3 spans 15 residues. The chain's CDR3 is CASSQEDRGESPLHF. Written as DNA, the CDR3 is TGTGCCAGCAGCCAAGAGGACAGGGGCGAATCACCCCTCCACTTT.

J is TRBJ2-2 and V is TRBV5-4; D possibly corresponds to TRBD2 (5 bases). Trimming pared 2 bases from V and 6 bases from J, leaving 11 bases between. The CDR3 sequence is 14 residues long. Germline V gene lookup returns CDR1 SGHNT and CDR2 YYREEE (reference sequence). CDR3 in DNA: TGTGCCAGCAGCTTTGACGCTAGCCCCGGGGAGCTGTTTTTT. Translated: CASSFDASPGELFF.

The V gene is TRBV5-1, the J gene TRBJ2-7; D might be TRBD1 (6 bases). The CDR3 contains 14 residues. Germline values: CDR1 SGHRS, CDR2 YFSETQ. The V gene lost 4 bases and the J gene lost 6 bases, with 17 bases spanning the gap. CDR3 sequence: CASSPGTQGTEQYF. The DNA of the CDR3 is TGCGCCAGCAGCCCCGGGACACAGGGAACCGAGCAGTACTTC.

The chain uses TRBV5-1 and TRBJ2-3; 7 bases line up with TRBD1. Unmatched junction bases numbered 3, after V lost 5 bases and J lost 6 bases. Germline V lookup: CDR1 SGHRS, CDR2 YFSETQ. The CDR3 is 12 residues long. This CDR3 reads CASRGGQDTQYF. In DNA, the CDR3 is TGCGCCAGCAGAGGGGGACAGGATACGCAGTATTTT.

The table lists this clone with a count of one. The chain recombines TRBV6-2 or TRBV6-3 with TRBJ2-1, with TRBD2 matching over 9 bases. V was clipped by 6 bases and J by 2 bases; unmatched bases: 2. The CDR3 extends over 14 amino acids. Germline CDR1 is MNHEY and CDR2 is SVGEGT. CDR3 sequence reads: CASSLAGTYNEQFF. In nucleotides, the CDR3 is TGTGCCAGCAGCCTAGCGGGGACCTACAATGAGCAGTTCTTC.

The rearrangement joins TRBV12-3 or TRBV12-4 to TRBJ2-7; D is perhaps TRBD2 (6 bases). Trimming cost V 5 bases and J 3 bases, with 11 bases left between them. This CDR3 is built from 13 residues. DNA for the CDR3: TGTGCCAGCAGTCCCTCGCGGGGCTACGAGCAGTACTTC. This encodes CASSPSRGYEQYF.

The chain joins TRBV5-5 to TRBJ2-3; D is uncertain. Trimming took 2 bases from V and 5 from J, leaving 6 bases between them. This CDR3 has 12 residues. CDR1 is SGHKS, CDR2 YYEKEE, per germline (reference sequence). For the CDR3, the DNA is TGTGCCAGCAGCTTTGAGGTAGATACGCAGTATTTT. Translating gives CASSFEVDTQYF.